This T cell receptor beta chain was documented in a study of shared clonotypes between healthy human individuals (dated by TCRdb to between 2020 and 2021). Describing the broader study: Three men and a couple of women, aged 18 to 49 years, made up the cohort. Per donor, three plates each were used for CD4 naive and CD4 memory, two for CD8 naive, and one for CD8 memory. Blood TCR repertoires of 5 or 6 healthy adults were deeply sequenced to estimate repertoire size and the extent of clonotype sharing between individuals. Libraries were prepared and TCR repertoires were sequenced by different laboratories using diverse techniques, in order to increase sequencing depth and limit assay-specific biases. Per donor, leukapheresis produced somewhere between about 0.85 and 8.9 billion PBMCs.

Using the deep immunoSEQ assay, TCR CDR3 regions were amplified from genomic DNA by multiplex PCR. Extracted genomic DNA from each cell subset was distributed evenly across all wells of several immunoSEQ 96-well plates, and each plate was treated as a replicate. Each replicate PCR for sorted subsets received around 200 ng genomic DNA, equal to roughly 30,000 T cell genomes. Purified libraries were measured with a Qubit 3.0 fluorometer, size-checked on a Bioanalyzer 2100, and measured again with the KAPA Library Quantification kit. Every immunoSEQ 96-well plate was sequenced on a dedicated single-read 150-cycle Illumina NextSeq 550 flow cell. The source study handled its data this way. Because the immunoSEQ output included only junctional sequences and no quality scores, the filtering could not be the same as the filtering used for full-length reads. Sequences were annotated with PyIR, a Python wrapper for IgBLAST v1.9, using IMGT germline references to assign V/J genes and CDR3. Reads were filtered out if the reads had weak V/J assignments (E-value above 1e-6), no CDR3, stop codons, out-of-frame junctions, or ambiguous translated residues. V3J clonotypes were defined by identical inferred V gene, J gene, and CDR3 amino acid sequence. Percentage overlap between repertoires was calculated by dividing the number of shared unique clonotypes by the size of the smaller repertoire. Three approaches were used to assess repertoire richness: RTK rarefaction, the Chao1 estimator, and Recon v2.1 estimates of unobserved clonotypes. For all TCRbeta clonotypes obtained by the gDNA method from a handful of donors, generation probabilities were computed with OLGA. Here the immuneACCESS table is served through TCRdb, limited to in-frame sequences with V and J called. Missing clones are a known gap in these copies; in checked studies unresolved V genes cover under half, and the rest lacks a known reason. V and J calls and clone size are copied from that table; D and trimming were computed from the DNA. The sample records roughly 2.4 million clones, around 95% of which are singletons. 0.1% to 0.15% of the sample is held by the ten biggest clonotypes.

At the junction V is shortened by 2 bases and J by 2 bases, with 9 bases in between. According to the germline V gene, CDR1 reads SQVTM and CDR2 reads ANQGSEA. Reading from cysteine to phenylalanine, the CDR3 counts 13 amino acids. Of the read, only the CDR3 DNA is kept; its 39 bases are in frame from base 1. Of note for this clone: Its antigen specificity is not known. The sample holds no much larger clone one base away, and base qualities are not on file. This CDR3 is also generated by other DNA sequences in the sample.

The donors were healthy, HIV-negative adults with no recently reported acute infections or vaccinations. All donors were Caucasian adults living in Nashville, Tennessee, USA. Magnetic negative selection was used to enrich CD4+ T cells, after which naive cells were positively selected on CD45RA and the negative fraction became the memory subset. After blood collection by leukapheresis, PBMCs were isolated using Ficoll-Histopaque density gradient centrifugation and then cryopreserved in the vapor phase of liquid nitrogen. Analytical flow cytometry was used to check the purity and quantity of every magnetically sorted T cell population. From each sorted fraction, genomic DNA was isolated and quantified by UV absorbance on a Nanodrop 2000c. What the research found in general, with its limitations: Incomplete sequencing was indicated by rarefaction of sorted-subset datasets, despite the large sequencing depth. Only blood was sampled, and tissue TCR repertoires likely differ from those in blood. Based on pairwise subsampling, the degree of clonotype sharing among donors was expected to be affected by sequencing depth. Higher generation probabilities were observed for clonotypes shared by all four sorted-subset donors than for non-shared clonotypes. Larger estimated clonotype richness was generally found for naive subsets than for memory subsets. When several donors were compared, the shared fraction of clonotypes was 5% to 6.5% for naive CD4, 3.5% to 4% for naive CD8, 2.3% for memory CD4, and 0.4% for memory CD8. Because the study included a small number of donors, the genetic and exposure-history diversity represented was limited.

This sequence uses TRBV29-1 and TRBJ2-5; TRBD1 is perhaps the D gene, given 5 matching bases. Sequencing was carried out using naive CD4+ T cells sorted from blood. This specimen's cell subset or site label, interpreted: CD45RA+ positively selected. The sequence was collected from a man in his late teens or twenties in good health. This receptor carries the CDR3 CSVERGKQETQYF. The DNA sequence is given as TGCAGCGTTGAAAGGGGTAAACAAGAGACCCAGTACTTC.